This T cell receptor beta chain was sequenced in a study of T-cell reconstitution after alpha-beta-depleted transplantation in children. Findings of the study overall: When one year had passed after transplant, most T-cell counts and diversity came from newly produced T cells. Recipient T cells and thymic progenitors that survived gave rise to the high TCRbeta diversity observed at day 60 in some patients.

This clonotype has only a few counts. What it recognizes is unknown. This CDR3 region has 18 residues. Preparation of the TCRbeta library involved a method that used unique molecular identifiers. TCRdb reprocessed the PCR reads via MiXCR and lists one record per CDR3 protein. The table has some 260,000 distinct CDR3 sequences, approximately 24% seen once; the top ten hold 4.5% to 5.5%. This receptor was identified in a female patient aged 2 to 10 who had a stem cell transplant for congenital amegakaryocytic thrombocytopenia, so the T cells may come from the graft donor. The material was PBMCs, mostly from graft donor cells, obtained 360 days after TCRalphabeta/CD19-depleted stem cell transplant. The gene calls are TRBV21-1 and TRBJ1-5; TRBD1, the table's D call, was not compared with the DNA. TRBV21-1 counts as a pseudogene. The CDR3 DNA follows: TGTGCCAGCAGCAAAGGGGTAAGGGGTTTGTATAGCAATCAGCCCCAGCATTTT. Its protein product is CASSKGVRGLYSNQPQHF.